Detailed here is one T cell receptor (beta chain). These data belong to a study of T-cell reconstitution after alpha-beta-depleted transplantation in children. The CDR3 spans 15 residues. The junction had 5 bases not matched to a gene; V was cut back by 6 bases and J by 1 base. Germline-derived CDR1 and CDR2 are DFQATT and SNEGSKA (reference sequence). Using unique molecular identifiers, the investigators prepared the TCRbeta library. A single record per CDR3 protein comes from TCRdb applying MiXCR to the PCR reads. The sample has over 550,000 distinct CDR3 sequences; 8% to 11% are singletons. The sequences come from PBMCs from the stem cell graft donor, collected from the stem cell graft. The TCR comes from a human donor who donated a stem cell graft to a child with acute myeloid leukemia. This rearrangement joins TRBV20-1 to TRBJ2-1, with TRBD2 matching 11 bases. Written as DNA, the CDR3 is TGCAGTGCCATAACTAGCGGGAGTTCCTACAATGAGCAGTTCTTC. Translation: CSAITSGSSYNEQFF.